The 20 T cell receptor beta chains listed next were all sequenced from one sample in a study of shared clonotypes between healthy human individuals (dated by TCRdb to the early 2020s). Library construction relied on the immunoSEQ multiplex PCR assay. This is the immuneACCESS table as TCRdb keeps it, with only in-frame sequences that have V and J called. A part of the clones is gone; compared with another copy, unresolved V genes explain less than half, and the rest is unexplained. The sample table records around 2,000,000 clones; 85% to 95% of these occur just once. The ten largest make up more than 0.1% of the sample. The sequenced sample was naive CD4+ T cells sorted from blood. Sample cell subset or site, as interpreted from the label and publication: CD45RA+ positively selected. These receptors originate from a man younger than 35 in good health.

The gene calls are TRBV19 and TRBJ1-6, with D possibly TRBD1 on 6 matching bases. CDR3 length: 15 residues. Germline V gene sequence: CDR1 LNHDA, CDR2 SQIVND (reference sequence). The germline V and J ends were trimmed by 3 bases and 10 bases, with 16 bases remaining between them. The CDR3 is CASSIITATGSPLHF. The DNA of the CDR3 is TGTGCCAGTAGTATTATTACAGCAACAGGGTCACCCCTCCACTTT.

This clone was counted once. The V call is TRBV19, the J call TRBJ1-1; D is unresolved. Germline-derived CDR1 and CDR2 are LNHDA and SQIVND (reference sequence). The CDR3 is 14 amino acids. Between the trimmed V and J ends, which lost 1 base and 2 bases, there was a span of 8 bases. The CDR3 DNA is TGTGCCAGTAGTATAGTTTTCAGAAACACTGAAGCTTTCTTT. The encoded protein is CASSIVFRNTEAFF.

The chain employs TRBV7-2 and TRBJ1-2, with 7 bases matching TRBD1. The CDR3 sequence is 14 residues long. Germline CDR1 and CDR2: SGHTA and FQGNSA. V was pared by 2 bases and J by 3 bases, with 3 bases of the junction left unmatched. CDR3 amino acids: CASSLTGADYGYTF. CDR3 sequence (DNA): TGTGCCAGCAGCTTAACAGGGGCGGACTATGGCTACACCTTC.

J is TRBJ1-5 and V is TRBV30, with D maybe TRBD1 (6 bases). Per the germline V gene, CDR1 is GTSNPN and CDR2 is SVGIG (reference sequence). The V and J ends lost 5 bases and 4 bases respectively, with 12 bases between them. This CDR3 contains 13 residues. In DNA form, the CDR3 reads TGTGCCTGGGCAACAGGGTTGAATCAGCCCCAGCATTTT. Translating it yields CAWATGLNQPQHF. The variable domain in full, with the rest retrieved from reference TRBV30 and TRBJ1-5, is SQTIHQWPATLVQPVGSPLSLECTVEGTSNPNLYWYRQAAGRGLQLLFYSVGIGQISSEVPQNLSASRPQDRQFILSSKKLLLSDSGFYLCAWATGLNQPQHFGDGTRLSIL.

This clone appeared a single time. V and J are TRBV11-2 and TRBJ2-2; no reliable D call. The CDR3 runs 14 residues. Trimming removed 0 bases at V and 1 base at J, with 3 bases between. From germline, CDR1 is SGHAT and CDR2 FQNNGV. CDR3 sequence (DNA): TGTGCCAGCAGCTTAGAGATGAACACCGGGGAGCTGTTTTTT. Its protein is CASSLEMNTGELFF.

Comments on this clone: This sample also contains other DNA sequences that code for the same CDR3. The chain carries TRBV6-5 and TRBJ2-3, with TRBD2 matching 12 bases. J was trimmed by 3 bases and V by 2 bases; bases with no gene match: 0. The germline CDR1 and CDR2 sequences are MNHEY and SVGAGI. The CDR3 is made up of 15 amino acids. The CDR3 region is CASSYLAGGTDTQYF. Here the CDR3 DNA reads TGTGCCAGCAGTTACCTAGCGGGAGGGACAGATACGCAGTATTTT.

This clone has just a few counts. The rearrangement joins TRBV15 to TRBJ2-7, with a weak D call TRBD1 (6 bases). CDR1 LNHNV and CDR2 YYDKDF come from the germline V gene (reference sequence). CDR3 length equals 14 residues. V was cut by 0 bases and J by 2 bases, with 8 bases left in between. CDR3 nucleotide sequence: TGTGCCACCAGCAGAGACAGGGGCACCTACGAGCAGTACTTC. Its translation is CATSRDRGTYEQYF.

This clone appeared a single time. This chain connects TRBV4-3 to TRBJ2-7; D is perhaps TRBD1 or TRBD2 (6 bases each). Germline CDR1 is LGHNA and CDR2 is YSLEER. This CDR3 region has 15 residues. Between the trimmed V and J ends, which lost 0 bases and 7 bases, there was a span of 16 bases. Here the CDR3 reads CASSQDFRGPEEQYF. For the CDR3, the DNA is TGCGCCAGCAGCCAAGATTTCCGGGGGCCTGAGGAGCAGTACTTC.

This chain uses TRBV6-5 with TRBJ2-2; D may be TRBD1 or TRBD2 (5 bases each). This CDR3 is built from 13 residues. CDR1 is MNHEY and CDR2 is SVGAGI in the germline V gene. Trimming pared 4 bases from V and 5 bases from J, leaving 8 bases between. The CDR3 here is CASSSWGTGELFF. CDR3 DNA: TGTGCCAGCAGTTCATGGGGGACCGGGGAGCTGTTTTTT.

The V and J genes are TRBV18 and TRBJ2-1; 9 bases line up with TRBD2. Germline CDR1 reads KGHSH; CDR2 reads LQKENI. The CDR3 sequence is 15 residues long. V was pared by 0 bases and J by 6 bases, with 3 bases of the junction left unmatched. This chain's CDR3 is CASSPPSGGLNEQFF. DNA of the CDR3: TGTGCCAGCTCACCACCCAGCGGGGGGCTCAATGAGCAGTTCTTC.

This chain connects TRBV11-2 to TRBJ2-5; D is unclear. The CDR3 totals 11 residues. Germline V gene data show CDR1 as SGHAT and CDR2 as FQNNGV. V was pared by 6 bases and J by 5 bases, with 7 bases between. The chain's CDR3 is CASRNDETQYF. As DNA, the CDR3 is TGTGCCAGCAGAAACGACGAGACCCAGTACTTC.

The chain links TRBV25-1 to TRBJ1-3, with a weak D call TRBD1 (6 bases). This CDR3 is 14 amino acids long. Germline CDR1 and CDR2: MGHDK and SYGVNS. Trimming stripped 7 bases from V and 2 bases from J, with 12 bases between. The CDR3 loop is CASTTGQAGNTIYF. The CDR3 bases are TGTGCCAGCACCACAGGGCAGGCTGGAAACACCATATATTTT. The whole variable domain, remainder taken from reference TRBV25-1 and TRBJ1-3, is EADIYQTPRYLVIGTGKKITLECSQTMGHDKMYWYQQDPGMELHLIHYSYGVNSTEKGDLSSESTVSRIRTEHFPLTLESARPSHTSQYLCASTTGQAGNTIYFGEGSWLTVV.

This chain uses TRBV5-4 with TRBJ2-7; TRBD2 might be the D (6 bases). The CDR3 totals 15 residues. V gave up 0 bases and J gave up 3 bases, with 13 bases separating them. The V gene's germline CDR1 is SGHNT and CDR2 YYREEE (reference sequence). CDR3 DNA sequence: TGTGCCAGCAGCTTGGGTGGGTTCGGGGGCTACGAGCAGTACTTC. Translating it yields CASSLGGFGGYEQYF.

The chain uses TRBV5-1 and TRBJ2-7; 7 bases are a match to TRBD2. The CDR3 is 15 amino acids. Germline V gene lookup returns CDR1 SGHRS and CDR2 YFSETQ. After removal of 4 bases from V and 0 bases from J, the junction contained 7 bases not matched to a gene. In DNA form, the CDR3 reads TGCGCCAGCAGCCGATCCGGGGGGACCTCCTACGAGCAGTACTTC. It translates to CASSRSGGTSYEQYF.

The V call is TRBV30, the J call TRBJ1-6, with TRBD1 as a possible D gene (6 bases). The ends were cut back, 3 bases at V and 10 bases at J, with 19 bases in the middle. CDR1 is GTSNPN, CDR2 SVGIG, per germline (reference sequence). This CDR3 spans 15 amino acids. The CDR3 DNA is TGTGCCTGGAGACGCGCTCGGGACAACAGATCACCCCTCCACTTT. As protein: CAWRRARDNRSPLHF.

This clone was seen just once. The chain joins TRBV15 to TRBJ2-7; no clear D. Trimming cost V 0 bases and J 3 bases, with 6 bases left between them. The CDR3 sequence is 13 residues long. Germline loops: CDR1 LNHNV, CDR2 YYDKDF (reference sequence). CDR3 sequence: CATSRDIGYEQYF. The CDR3 DNA follows: TGTGCCACCAGCAGAGATATCGGCTACGAGCAGTACTTC.

Comment on this clone: Its ends do not fully match the called genes, so a read error is possible. The J gene is TRBJ2-1, the V gene TRBV10-3; D could derive from TRBD1 or TRBD2 (6 bases each). The CDR3 spans 15 residues. From germline, CDR1 is ENHRY and CDR2 SYGVKD. The CDR3 loop is CAISESGGSNNEQFF. The CDR3 DNA is TGTGCCATCAGTGAGTCGGGGGGCTCCAACAATGAGCAGTTCTTC.

Of note for this clone: This may arise from a read error, as a much more abundant clone is one base away. The chain employs TRBV11-3 and TRBJ2-7, with D perhaps matching TRBD2 (6 bases). The ends were cut back, 3 bases at V and 0 bases at J, with 9 bases in the middle. The germline V gene encodes CDR1 SGHNT and CDR2 YENEEA. This CDR3 has 14 amino acids. DNA for the CDR3: TGTGCCAGCAGCTTCGGGGACTCCTCCTACGAGCAGTACTTC. This codes for CASSFGDSSYEQYF.

This rearrangement joins TRBV18 to TRBJ2-3, with 7 bases fitting TRBD1. Looked up from germline, CDR1 is KGHSH and CDR2 is LQKENI. V shed 3 bases, J shed 4 bases, and the junction held 10 bases outside the gene matches. There are 16 residues in the CDR3. CDR3 DNA sequence: TGTGCCAGCTCACCCTCCTTGACAGGGTTGGCAGATACGCAGTATTTT. This sequence encodes CASSPSLTGLADTQYF.

The chain recombines TRBV28 with TRBJ1-5, with D unresolved. Trimming removed 3 bases from V and 4 bases from J, with 7 bases in between. CDR3 size: 13 residues. From germline, CDR1 is MDHEN and CDR2 SYDVKM. The CDR3 spells CASSFPPNQPQHF. The CDR3 bases are TGTGCCAGCAGTTTCCCCCCTAATCAGCCCCAGCATTTT.